This T cell receptor beta chain was found in a study of cytomegalovirus exposure and HLA in healthy donors. Primers: 60 Vbeta forward and 13 Jbeta reverse. TCRdb's copy holds only in-frame clones and misses some; the assay was immunoSEQ multiplex PCR. The sample contains approximately 170,000 clones, 85% of which appear only once. This CDR3 contains 15 residues. Germline V gene lookup returns CDR1 ENHRY and CDR2 SYGVKD. V was clipped by 4 bases and J by 2 bases; unmatched bases: 5. The source material was PBMCs. The source of this sequence is a boy aged 2 to 10 in good health and CMV-seronegative. The genes are TRBV10-3 and TRBJ1-2, with 9 positions matching TRBD1. DNA of the CDR3: TGTGCCATCAGTGGGACAGGGGATGGGAACTATGGCTACACCTTC. Amino acid sequence: CAISGTGDGNYGYTF.